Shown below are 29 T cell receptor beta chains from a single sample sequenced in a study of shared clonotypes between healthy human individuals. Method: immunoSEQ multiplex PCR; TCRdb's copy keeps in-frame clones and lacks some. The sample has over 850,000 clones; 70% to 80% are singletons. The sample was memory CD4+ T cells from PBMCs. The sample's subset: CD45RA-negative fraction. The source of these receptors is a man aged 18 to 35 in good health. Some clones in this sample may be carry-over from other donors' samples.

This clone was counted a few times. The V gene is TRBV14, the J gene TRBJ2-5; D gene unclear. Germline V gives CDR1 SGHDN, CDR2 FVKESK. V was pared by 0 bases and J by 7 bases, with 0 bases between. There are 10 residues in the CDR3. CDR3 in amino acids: CASSQETQYF. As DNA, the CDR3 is TGTGCCAGCAGCCAAGAGACCCAGTACTTC.

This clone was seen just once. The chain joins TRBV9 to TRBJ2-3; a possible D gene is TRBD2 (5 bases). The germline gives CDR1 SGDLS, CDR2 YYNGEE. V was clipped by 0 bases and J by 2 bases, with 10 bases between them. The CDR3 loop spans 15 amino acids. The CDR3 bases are TGTGCCAGCAGCGTAGGGCAGCGGCCCACAGATACGCAGTATTTT. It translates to CASSVGQRPTDTQYF.

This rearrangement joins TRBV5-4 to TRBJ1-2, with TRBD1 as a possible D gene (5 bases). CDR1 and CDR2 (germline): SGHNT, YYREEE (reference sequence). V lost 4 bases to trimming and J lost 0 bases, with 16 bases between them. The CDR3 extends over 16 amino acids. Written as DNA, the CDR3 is TGTGCCAGCAGCCGCCCATCGGGGACCGCTAACTATGGCTACACCTTC. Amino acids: CASSRPSGTANYGYTF.

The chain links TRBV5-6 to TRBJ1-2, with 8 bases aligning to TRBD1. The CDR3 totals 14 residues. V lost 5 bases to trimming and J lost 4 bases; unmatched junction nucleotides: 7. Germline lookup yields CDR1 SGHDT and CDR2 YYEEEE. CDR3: CASSPDRGGYGYTF. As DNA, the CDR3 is TGTGCCAGCAGTCCAGACAGGGGCGGCTATGGCTACACCTTC.

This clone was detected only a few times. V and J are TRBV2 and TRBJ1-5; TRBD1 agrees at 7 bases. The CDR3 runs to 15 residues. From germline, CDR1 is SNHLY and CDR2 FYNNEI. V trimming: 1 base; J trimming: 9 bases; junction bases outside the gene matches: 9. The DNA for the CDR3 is TGTGCCAGCAGTGAAGGGAACAGGGGCAAGCCGCCCCAGCATTTT. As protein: CASSEGNRGKPPQHF.

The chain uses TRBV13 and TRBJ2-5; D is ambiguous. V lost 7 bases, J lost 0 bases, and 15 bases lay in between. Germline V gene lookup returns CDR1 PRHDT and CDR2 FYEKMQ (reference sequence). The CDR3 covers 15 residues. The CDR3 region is CASNSDNAYQETQYF. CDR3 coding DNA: TGTGCCAGCAACTCCGACAATGCGTACCAAGAGACCCAGTACTTC.

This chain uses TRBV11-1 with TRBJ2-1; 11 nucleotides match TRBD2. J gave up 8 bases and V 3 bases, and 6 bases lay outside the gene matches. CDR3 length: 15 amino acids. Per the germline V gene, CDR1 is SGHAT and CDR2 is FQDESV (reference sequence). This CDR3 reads CASSFALAGVDEQFF. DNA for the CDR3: TGTGCCAGCAGCTTCGCACTAGCGGGAGTGGATGAGCAGTTCTTC. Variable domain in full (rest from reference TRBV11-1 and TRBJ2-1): EAEVAQSPRYKITEKSQAVAFWCDPISGHATLYWYRQILGQGPELLVQFQDESVVDDSQLPKDRFSAERLKGVDSTLKIQPAELGDSAMYLCASSFALAGVDEQFFGPGTRLTVL.

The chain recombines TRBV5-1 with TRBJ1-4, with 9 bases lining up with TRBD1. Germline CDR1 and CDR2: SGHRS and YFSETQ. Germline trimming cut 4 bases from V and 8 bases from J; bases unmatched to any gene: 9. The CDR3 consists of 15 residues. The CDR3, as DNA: TGCGCCAGCAGCAGTATACAGGGGGCAGGGGAAAAACTGTTTTTT. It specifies CASSSIQGAGEKLFF.

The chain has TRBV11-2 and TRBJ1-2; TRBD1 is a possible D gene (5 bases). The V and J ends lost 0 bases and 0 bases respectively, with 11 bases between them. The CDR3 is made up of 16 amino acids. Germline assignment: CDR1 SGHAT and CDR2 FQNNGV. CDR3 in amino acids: CASSLEFGAPNYGYTF. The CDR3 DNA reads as TGTGCCAGCAGCTTAGAGTTCGGGGCCCCTAACTATGGCTACACCTTC.

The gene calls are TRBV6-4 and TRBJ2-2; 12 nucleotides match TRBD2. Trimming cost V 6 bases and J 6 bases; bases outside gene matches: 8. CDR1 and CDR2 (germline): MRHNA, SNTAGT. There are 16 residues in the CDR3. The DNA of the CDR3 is TGTGCCAGCAGCCTAGAGGGACTAGCGGGCGCCGGGGAGCTGTTTTTT. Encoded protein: CASSLEGLAGAGELFF.

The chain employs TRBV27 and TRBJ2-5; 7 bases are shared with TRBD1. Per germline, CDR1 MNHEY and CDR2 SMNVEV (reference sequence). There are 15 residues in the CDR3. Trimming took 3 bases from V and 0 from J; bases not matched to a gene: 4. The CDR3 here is CASSFMGQNQETQYF. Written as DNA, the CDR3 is TGTGCCAGCAGTTTTATGGGACAGAACCAAGAGACCCAGTACTTC.

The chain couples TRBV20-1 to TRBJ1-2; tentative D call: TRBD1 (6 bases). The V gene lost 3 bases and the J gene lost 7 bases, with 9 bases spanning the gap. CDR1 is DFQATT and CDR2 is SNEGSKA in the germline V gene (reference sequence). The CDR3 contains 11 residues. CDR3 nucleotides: TGCAGTGCTAGTTCCAGGGGTGGCTACACCTTC. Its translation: CSASSRGGYTF.

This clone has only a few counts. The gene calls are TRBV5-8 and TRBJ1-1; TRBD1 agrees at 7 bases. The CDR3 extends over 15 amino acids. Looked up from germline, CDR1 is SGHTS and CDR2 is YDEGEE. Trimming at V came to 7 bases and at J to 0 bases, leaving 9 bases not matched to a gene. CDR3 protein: CASERTGLMNTEAFF. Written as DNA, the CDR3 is TGTGCCAGCGAACGGACAGGTCTTATGAACACTGAAGCTTTCTTT. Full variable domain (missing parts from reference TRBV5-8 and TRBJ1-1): EAGVTQSPTHLIKTRGQQATLRCSPISGHTSVYWYQQALGLGLQFLLWYDEGEERNRGNFPPRFSGRQFPNYSSELNVNALELEDSALYLCASERTGLMNTEAFFGQGTRLTVV.

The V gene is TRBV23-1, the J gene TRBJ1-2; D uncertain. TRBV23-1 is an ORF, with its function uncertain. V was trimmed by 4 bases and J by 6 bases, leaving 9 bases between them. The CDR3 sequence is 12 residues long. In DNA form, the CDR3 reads TGCGCCAGCAGTCTGGGCATGGATGGCTACACCTTC. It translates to CASSLGMDGYTF.

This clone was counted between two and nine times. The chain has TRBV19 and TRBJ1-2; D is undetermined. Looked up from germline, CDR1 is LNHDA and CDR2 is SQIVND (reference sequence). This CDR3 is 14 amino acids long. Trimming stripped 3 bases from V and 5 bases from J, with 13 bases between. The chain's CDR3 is CASSMARAGYGYTF. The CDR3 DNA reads TGTGCCAGTAGTATGGCCCGGGCGGGATATGGCTACACCTTC.

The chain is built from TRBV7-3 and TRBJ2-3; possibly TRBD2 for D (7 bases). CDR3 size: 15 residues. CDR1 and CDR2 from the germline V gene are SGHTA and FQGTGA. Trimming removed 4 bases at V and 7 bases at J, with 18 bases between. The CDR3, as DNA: TGTGCCAGCAGCTCCCATGGCGGGGGCTTAAATACGCAGTATTTT. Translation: CASSSHGGGLNTQYF.

This chain's CDR3 is CASSLSYSAGRTESYEQYF. The CDR3 region has the DNA TGTGCCAGCAGCTTATCTTATTCGGCCGGGCGGACAGAGTCCTACGAGCAGTACTTC. This chain links TRBV7-8 with TRBJ2-7; possibly TRBD1 for D (6 bases). V was cut by 2 bases and J by 1 base, with 24 bases left in between. CDR3 length: 19 residues. The V gene's germline CDR1 is SGHVS and CDR2 FQNEAQ.

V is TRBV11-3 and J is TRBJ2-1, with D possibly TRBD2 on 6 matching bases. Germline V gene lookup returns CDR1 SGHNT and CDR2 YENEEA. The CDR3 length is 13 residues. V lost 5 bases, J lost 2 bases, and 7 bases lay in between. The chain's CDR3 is CASSPGAYNEQFF. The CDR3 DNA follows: TGTGCCAGCAGCCCGGGAGCCTACAATGAGCAGTTCTTC.

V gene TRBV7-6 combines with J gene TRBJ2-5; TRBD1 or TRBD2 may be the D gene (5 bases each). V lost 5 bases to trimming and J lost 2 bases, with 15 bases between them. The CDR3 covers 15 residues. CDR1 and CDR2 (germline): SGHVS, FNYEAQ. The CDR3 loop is CASSPSLGPQETQYF. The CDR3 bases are TGTGCCAGCAGCCCCTCATTGGGACCTCAAGAGACCCAGTACTTC.

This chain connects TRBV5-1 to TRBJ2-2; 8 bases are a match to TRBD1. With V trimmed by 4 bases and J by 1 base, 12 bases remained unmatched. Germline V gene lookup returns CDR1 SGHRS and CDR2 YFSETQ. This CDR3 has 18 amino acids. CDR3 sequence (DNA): TGCGCCAGCAGCCTGTGGGTCAGGGGGCATGAGAACACCGGGGAGCTGTTTTTT. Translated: CASSLWVRGHENTGELFF.

CDR3 in amino acids: CASSLGLLAGLQETQYF. For the CDR3, the DNA is TGTGCCAGCAGCTTAGGTCTCCTAGCGGGTTTACAAGAGACCCAGTACTTC. V is TRBV7-6 and J is TRBJ2-5; 8 bases agree with TRBD2. V shed 1 base and J 2 bases; nucleotides not matched to a gene: 9. Germline V CDR1 and CDR2: SGHVS, FNYEAQ. The CDR3 extends over 17 amino acids.

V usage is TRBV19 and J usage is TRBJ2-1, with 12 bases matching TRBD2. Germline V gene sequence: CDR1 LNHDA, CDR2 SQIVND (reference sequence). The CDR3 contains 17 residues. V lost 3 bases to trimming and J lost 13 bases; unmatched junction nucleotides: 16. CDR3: CASSIASGRGHTMSQFF. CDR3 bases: TGTGCCAGTAGTATCGCTAGCGGGAGGGGACATACAATGAGCCAGTTCTTC.

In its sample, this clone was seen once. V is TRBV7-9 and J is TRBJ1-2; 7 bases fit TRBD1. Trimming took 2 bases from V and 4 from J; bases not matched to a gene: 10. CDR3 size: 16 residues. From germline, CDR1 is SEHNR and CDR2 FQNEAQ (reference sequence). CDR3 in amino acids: CASSLTTGVLGYGYTF. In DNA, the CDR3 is TGTGCCAGCAGCTTAACTACAGGGGTCCTCGGCTATGGCTACACCTTC.

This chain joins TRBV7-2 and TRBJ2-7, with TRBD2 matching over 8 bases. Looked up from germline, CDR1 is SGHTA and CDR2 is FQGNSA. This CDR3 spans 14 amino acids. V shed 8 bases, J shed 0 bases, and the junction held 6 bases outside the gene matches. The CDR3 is CASGTGTSSYEQYF. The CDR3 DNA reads TGTGCCAGCGGAACCGGGACTAGCTCCTACGAGCAGTACTTC.

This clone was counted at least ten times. The CDR3 sequence is CASSAALGARGNIQYF. In DNA, the CDR3 is TGTGCCAGCAGTGCGGCCCTTGGGGCGCGAGGAAACATTCAGTACTTC. The rearrangement links TRBV28 to TRBJ2-4, with D tentatively TRBD1 (5 bases). Trimming left V 5 bases short and J 6 bases short, with 20 bases between. The CDR3 is 16 amino acids. CDR1 is MDHEN and CDR2 is SYDVKM in the germline V gene.

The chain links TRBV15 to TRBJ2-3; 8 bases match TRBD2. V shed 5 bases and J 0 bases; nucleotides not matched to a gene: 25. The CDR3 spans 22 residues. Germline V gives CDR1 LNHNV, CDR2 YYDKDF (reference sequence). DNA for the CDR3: TGTGCCACCAGCGGACTCAGAGAGGTGCTAGCGGGCCTGGGCTCTAGCACAGATACGCAGTATTTT. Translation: CATSGLREVLAGLGSSTDTQYF.

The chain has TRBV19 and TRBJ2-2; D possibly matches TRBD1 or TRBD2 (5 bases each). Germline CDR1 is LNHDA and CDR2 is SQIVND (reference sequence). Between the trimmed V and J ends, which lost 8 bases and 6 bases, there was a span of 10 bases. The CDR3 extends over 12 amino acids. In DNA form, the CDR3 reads TGTGCCAGTGGGACGAGAGCCGGGGAGCTGTTTTTT. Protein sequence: CASGTRAGELFF.

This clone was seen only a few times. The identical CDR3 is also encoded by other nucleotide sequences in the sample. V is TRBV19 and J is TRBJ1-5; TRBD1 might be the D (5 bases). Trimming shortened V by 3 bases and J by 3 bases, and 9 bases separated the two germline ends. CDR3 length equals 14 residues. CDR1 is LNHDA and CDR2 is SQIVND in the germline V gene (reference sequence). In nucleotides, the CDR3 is TGTGCCAGTAGTATTGCGGGGGACAATCAGCCCCAGCATTTT. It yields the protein CASSIAGDNQPQHF.

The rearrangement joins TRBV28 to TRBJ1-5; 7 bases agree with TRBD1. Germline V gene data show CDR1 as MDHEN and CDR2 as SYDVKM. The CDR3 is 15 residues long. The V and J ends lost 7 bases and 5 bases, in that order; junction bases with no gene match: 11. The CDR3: CASTRQGRWDQPQHF. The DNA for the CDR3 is TGTGCCAGCACGAGACAGGGACGGTGGGATCAGCCCCAGCATTTT.